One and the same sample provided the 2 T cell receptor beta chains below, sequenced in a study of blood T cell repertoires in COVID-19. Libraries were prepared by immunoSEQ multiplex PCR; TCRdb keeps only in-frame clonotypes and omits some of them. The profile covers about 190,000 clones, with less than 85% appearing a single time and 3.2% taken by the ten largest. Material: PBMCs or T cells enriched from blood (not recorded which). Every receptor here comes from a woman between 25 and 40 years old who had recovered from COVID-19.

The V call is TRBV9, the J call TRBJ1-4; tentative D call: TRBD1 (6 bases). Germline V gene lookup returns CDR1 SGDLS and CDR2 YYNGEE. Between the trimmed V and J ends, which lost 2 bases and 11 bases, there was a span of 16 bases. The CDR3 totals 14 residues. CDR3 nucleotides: TGTGCCAGCAGCGTCAGGGGAGGGACGGAGAAACTGTTTTTT. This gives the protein CASSVRGGTEKLFF.

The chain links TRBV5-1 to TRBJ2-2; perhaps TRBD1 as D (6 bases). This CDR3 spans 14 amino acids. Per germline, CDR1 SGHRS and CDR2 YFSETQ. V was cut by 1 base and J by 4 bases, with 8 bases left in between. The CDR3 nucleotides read TGCGCCAGCAGCTTGAGCAGGGGCACCGGGGAGCTGTTTTTT. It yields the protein CASSLSRGTGELFF.